A single sample is the source of the 27 T cell receptor beta chains below, sequenced in a study of shared clonotypes between healthy human individuals. Method: immunoSEQ multiplex PCR; TCRdb's copy keeps in-frame clones and lacks some. Of 780,000 or so clones detected, approximately 72% appear once; the ten largest clones hold about 1.7%. Sequencing was done on a sample of memory CD4+ T cells sorted from blood. Noted subset: CD45RA-negative fraction. These receptors were taken from a woman younger than 45 in good health.

The table lists this clone with a count of one. The gene calls are TRBV11-2 and TRBJ1-3, with 7 nucleotides matching TRBD1. J was trimmed by 2 bases and V by 5 bases; bases with no gene match: 6. Germline V CDR1 and CDR2: SGHAT, FQNNGV. This CDR3 spans 15 amino acids. The DNA of the CDR3 is TGTGCCAGCAGCCGTACAGGGGTTACTGGAAACACCATATATTTT. Its translation is CASSRTGVTGNTIYF.

The CDR3 DNA follows: TGCAGCGTTGAAGGAAGCTCCAGTGAGCAGTTCTTC. It translates to CSVEGSSSEQFF. This sequence joins TRBV29-1 and TRBJ2-1; D uncertain. Germline V gene sequence: CDR1 SQVTM, CDR2 ANQGSEA. This CDR3 has 12 residues. V was trimmed by 1 base and J by 9 bases, leaving 10 bases between them.

This clone was counted a few times. Written as DNA, the CDR3 is TGTGCCTGGAGTGTACATCAGCTGAGTGGCTACACCTTC. Translating gives CAWSVHQLSGYTF. This rearrangement joins TRBV30 to TRBJ1-2; D gene ambiguous. The CDR3 covers 13 residues. V lost 0 bases and J 7 bases, leaving 12 bases between the germline ends. CDR1 and CDR2 (germline): GTSNPN, SVGIG (reference sequence).

V and J are TRBV2 and TRBJ2-2, with unresolved D. Per the germline V gene, CDR1 is SNHLY and CDR2 is FYNNEI. V lost 7 bases, J lost 1 base, and 10 bases lay in between. This CDR3 spans 14 amino acids. CDR3 DNA sequence: TGTGCCAGCATCCTATCGGTGAACACCGGGGAGCTGTTTTTT. Protein sequence: CASILSVNTGELFF.

The chain links TRBV6-4 to TRBJ2-1, with 8 positions matching TRBD1. This CDR3 spans 17 amino acids. After removal of 6 bases from V and 4 bases from J, the junction contained 14 bases not matched to a gene. Germline CDR1 MRHNA, CDR2 SNTAGT. CDR3 nucleotide sequence: TGTGCCAGCAGCGCTCGCCTGGGCAGGGGGCCTTACAATGAGCAGTTCTTC. Its protein product is CASSARLGRGPYNEQFF.

The V call is TRBV6-6, the J call TRBJ1-1; no clear D gene. Germline lookup yields CDR1 MNHNY and CDR2 SVGAGI (reference sequence). The CDR3 covers 16 residues. Trimming shortened V by 2 bases and J by 4 bases, and 17 bases separated the two germline ends. The CDR3 nucleotides read TGTGCCAGCAGTTACCCGCCCCGCCCAGTGGGCACTGAAGCTTTCTTT. Encoded protein: CASSYPPRPVGTEAFF.

This clone has only a few counts. This chain links TRBV4-1 with TRBJ2-7; 12 bases match TRBD1. J gave up 4 bases and V 4 bases, and 5 bases lay outside the gene matches. The CDR3 is 15 amino acids. Germline-derived CDR1 and CDR2 are MGHRA and YSYEKL. The CDR3 is CASSLGQGAAYEQYF. DNA of the CDR3: TGCGCCAGCAGCCTGGGACAGGGGGCGGCATACGAGCAGTACTTC.

The gene calls are TRBV15 and TRBJ2-2, with 11 nucleotides matching TRBD2. The V gene end was trimmed by 6 bases and the J gene end by 6 bases; junction bases not matched to a gene: 3. The CDR3 consists of 14 residues. The V gene's germline CDR1 is LNHNV and CDR2 YYDKDF (reference sequence). This chain's CDR3 is CATRTSGSPGELFF. The CDR3 DNA is TGTGCCACCAGAACTAGCGGGAGCCCCGGGGAGCTGTTTTTT. The full variable domain, with the rest looked up from reference TRBV15 and TRBJ2-2, is DAMVIQNPRYQVTQFGKPVTLSCSQTLNHNVMYWYQQKSSQAPKLLFHYYDKDFNNEADTPDNFQSRRPNTSFCFLDIRSPGLGDTAMYLCATRTSGSPGELFFGEGSRLTVL.

The chain carries TRBV7-9 and TRBJ2-3, with D perhaps matching TRBD2 (5 bases). V shed 3 bases and J shed 2 bases, with 9 bases lying between them. Germline values: CDR1 SEHNR, CDR2 FQNEAQ (reference sequence). This CDR3 comprises 14 residues. CDR3 DNA: TGTGCCAGCAGCTTTGGACTTTCCACAGATACGCAGTATTTT. This gives the protein CASSFGLSTDTQYF.

Comments on this clone: A read error likely explains this, since a far larger clone differs by one base. Additional DNA sequences in this sample encode the identical CDR3. This chain joins TRBV29-1 and TRBJ1-2; the D gene is possibly TRBD1 (5 bases). V lost 0 bases, J lost 5 bases, and 10 bases lay in between. This CDR3 is 13 amino acids long. Germline loops: CDR1 SQVTM, CDR2 ANQGSEA. CDR3 region: CSVEDRGRYGYTF. The CDR3 DNA follows: TGCAGCGTTGAAGATAGGGGACGGTATGGCTACACCTTC.

There are a few counts of this clone. The CDR3 is CASTRIGNTGELFF. For the CDR3, the DNA is TGTGCCAGCACTCGGATAGGGAACACCGGGGAGCTGTTTTTT. This chain connects TRBV27 to TRBJ2-2; D gene uncertain. Trimming cost V 7 bases and J 1 base, with 10 bases left between them. The CDR3 is made up of 14 amino acids. CDR1 is MNHEY and CDR2 is SMNVEV in the germline V gene (reference sequence).

In DNA, the CDR3 is TGTGCCAGCAGCGTAGAGGGGGGAGCCTACAATGAGCAGTTCTTC. It codes for CASSVEGGAYNEQFF. V is TRBV9 and J is TRBJ2-1; D possibly matches TRBD1 or TRBD2 (6 bases each). Germline V gives CDR1 SGDLS, CDR2 YYNGEE. The CDR3 extends over 15 amino acids. V was pared by 0 bases and J by 2 bases, with 9 bases between. Looking up the rest from reference TRBV9 and TRBJ2-1 gives the full variable domain: DSGVTQTPKHLITATGQRVTLRCSPRSGDLSVYWYQQSLDQGLQFLIQYYNGEERAKGNILERFSAQQFPDLHSELNLSSLELGDSALYFCASSVEGGAYNEQFFGPGTRLTVL.

This clone came up once. The chain uses TRBV28 and TRBJ2-5; 7 nucleotides agree with TRBD2. The J call could be wrong; TRBJ2-7 is a better fit for the DNA end. The CDR3 is made up of 12 amino acids. Germline loops: CDR1 MDHEN, CDR2 SYDVKM. CDR3 loop: CATNGRTYEQYF. The CDR3 nucleotides are TGTGCCACCAACGGGAGGACCTACGAGCAGTACTTC.

This clone was detected once. V gene TRBV30 combines with J gene TRBJ2-5, with TRBD2 matching over 7 bases. The trim removed 6 bases at V and 5 bases at J, leaving 6 bases unmatched. Germline loops: CDR1 GTSNPN, CDR2 SVGIG (reference sequence). This CDR3 is built from 12 residues. The CDR3 coding sequence is TGTGCCTGCCCCCGGGAGGTTGAGACCCAGTACTTC. It is translated as CACPREVETQYF.

The rearrangement uses TRBV2 and TRBJ2-7; D might be TRBD2 (6 bases). The CDR3 is 13 amino acids. CDR1 SNHLY and CDR2 FYNNEI come from the germline V gene. The ends were cut back, 2 bases at V and 6 bases at J, with 11 bases in the middle. CDR3 amino acids: CASSERIGGEQYF. CDR3 nucleotide sequence: TGTGCCAGCAGTGAACGTATCGGGGGCGAGCAGTACTTC. The full variable domain, in which reference TRBV2 and TRBJ2-7 provide the parts outside the CDR3, is EPEVTQTPSHQVTQMGQEVILRCVPISNHLYFYWYRQILGQKVEFLVSFYNNEISEKSEIFDDQFSVERPDGSNFTLKIRSTKLEDSAMYFCASSERIGGEQYFGPGTRLTVT.

Note on this clone: A read error may be the cause here, since a much bigger clone is one base away. The V and J genes are TRBV5-1 and TRBJ2-7, with D possibly matching TRBD1 (5 bases). With 2 bases removed from V and 2 bases from J, the gap between germline ends came to 8 bases. Germline assignment: CDR1 SGHRS and CDR2 YFSETQ. CDR3 length equals 13 residues. CDR3 coding DNA: TGCGCCAGCAGCTTTGACAGAGCCTACGAGCAGTACTTC. Protein: CASSFDRAYEQYF.

There are a few counts of this clone. The J gene is TRBJ2-1, the V gene TRBV4-1; TRBD1 might be the D (6 bases). The CDR3 runs 16 residues. V was clipped by 1 base and J by 5 bases, with 15 bases between them. Per the germline V gene, CDR1 is MGHRA and CDR2 is YSYEKL. The chain's CDR3 is CASSQGTGTRNNEQFF. The CDR3 coding sequence is TGCGCCAGCAGCCAAGGCACAGGGACCCGGAACAATGAGCAGTTCTTC.

This sequence joins TRBV11-3 and TRBJ1-1, with a tentative D call TRBD1 (5 bases). The CDR3 loop spans 16 amino acids. V lost 1 base and J lost 5, with 17 bases in between. CDR1 is SGHNT, CDR2 YENEEA, per germline. CDR3 DNA: TGTGCCAGCAGCTTAGCGTTGGGCAGGGTTGGTACTGAAGCTTTCTTT. Residues: CASSLALGRVGTEAFF. The complete variable domain, with remaining parts taken from reference TRBV11-3 and TRBJ1-1, reads EAGVVQSPRYKIIEKKQPVAFWCNPISGHNTLYWYLQNLGQGPELLIRYENEEAVDDSQLPKDRFSAERLKGVDSTLKIQPAELGDSAVYLCASSLALGRVGTEAFFGQGTRLTVV.

Worth noting for this clone: Other DNA sequences of this sample code for an identical CDR3. The chain uses TRBV7-2 and TRBJ2-5; no firm D call. Germline lookup yields CDR1 SGHTA and CDR2 FQGNSA. The ends were cut back, 4 bases at V and 1 base at J, with 7 bases in the middle. The CDR3 spans 13 residues. The CDR3 protein is CASSSRVQETQYF. The CDR3 nucleotides are TGTGCCAGCAGCTCTAGGGTCCAAGAGACCCAGTACTTC.

The CDR3 region has the DNA TGTGCCAGCAGGAAGACAGGGTCCTACGAGCAGTACTTC. This sequence encodes CASRKTGSYEQYF. The chain employs TRBV2 and TRBJ2-7; TRBD1 aligns across 7 bases. The V segment lost 6 bases and the J segment 1 base; nucleotides outside the gene matches: 3. From germline, CDR1 is SNHLY and CDR2 FYNNEI. The CDR3 length is 13 residues.

V usage is TRBV29-1 and J usage is TRBJ1-5; D is unresolved. The V gene lost 7 bases and the J gene lost 7 bases, with 17 bases spanning the gap. Germline V CDR1 and CDR2: SQVTM, ANQGSEA. CDR3 length: 13 amino acids. The CDR3 DNA sequence: TGCAGCGCCGAGGTCCCGGACTGCCAGCCCCAGCATTTT. It encodes CSAEVPDCQPQHF.

The V and J genes are TRBV11-3 and TRBJ2-1; D is perhaps TRBD2 (5 bases). CDR3 size: 13 residues. Trimming removed 5 bases at V and 6 bases at J, with 11 bases between. The germline V gene has CDR1 SGHNT and CDR2 YENEEA. CDR3 sequence: CASSMIGGNEQFF. In nucleotides, the CDR3 is TGTGCCAGCAGCATGATTGGAGGCAATGAGCAGTTCTTC.

The chain joins TRBV19 to TRBJ2-5, with 9 bases aligning to TRBD1. The germline V gene encodes CDR1 LNHDA and CDR2 SQIVND (reference sequence). V lost 3 bases, J lost 3 bases, and 14 bases stayed unmatched. This CDR3 has 18 residues. The CDR3, as DNA: TGTGCCAGTAGTATCAGTGCGTGGGGACAGGGAGATGAAGAGACCCAGTACTTC. Residues: CASSISAWGQGDEETQYF.

The rearrangement uses TRBV13 and TRBJ1-4, with 8 bases fitting TRBD1. The CDR3 sequence is 19 residues long. Germline values: CDR1 PRHDT, CDR2 FYEKMQ (reference sequence). Losses at the gene ends were 7 bases for V and 7 bases for J; bases not matched to a gene: 23. Here the CDR3 reads CASTSTRTGSFPVREKLFF. For the CDR3, the DNA is TGTGCCAGCACTTCTACTCGGACAGGGTCATTTCCAGTCCGTGAAAAACTGTTTTTT.

CDR3 in amino acids: CASSTRQGVGETQYF. The CDR3 DNA is TGTGCCAGCAGTACTCGGCAGGGCGTTGGAGAGACCCAGTACTTC. The chain employs TRBV28 and TRBJ2-5; D may be TRBD1 (5 bases). Between the trimmed V and J ends, which lost 5 bases and 4 bases, there was a span of 17 bases. There are 15 residues in the CDR3. Germline V lookup: CDR1 MDHEN, CDR2 SYDVKM.

This chain connects TRBV13 to TRBJ2-7; D might be TRBD1 (5 bases). CDR1 and CDR2 from the germline V gene are PRHDT and FYEKMQ (reference sequence). This CDR3 spans 17 amino acids. V was shortened by 2 bases and J by 2 bases, with 19 bases between the two germline ends. CDR3 DNA sequence: TGTGCCAGCAGCTTAACGCGGATAGGGGTGCCTACCTACGAGCAGTACTTC. This gives the protein CASSLTRIGVPTYEQYF.

The sample holds a few counts of this clone. The gene calls are TRBV9 and TRBJ2-1; the match to TRBD2 covers 9 bases. V was pared by 2 bases and J by 4 bases, with 4 bases of the junction left unmatched. Germline values: CDR1 SGDLS, CDR2 YYNGEE. The length of the CDR3 is 15 residues. The CDR3 reads CASSVGTSRYNEQFF. The DNA of the CDR3 is TGTGCCAGCAGCGTGGGGACTAGCAGGTACAATGAGCAGTTCTTC.